The source of this TCR beta chain is a study of a mutant IDH1 vaccine in newly diagnosed glioma. Study information: The therapy given earlier, which was standard therapy, consisted of radiotherapy, temozolomide, or both, and most of the patients received both.

The time point was: week 35, safety follow-up. Mutant IDH1 20-mer peptide, at 300 ug, made up each vaccine dose, with topical imiquimod. Vaccination of patients was performed eight times, in weeks 1, 3, 5, 7, 11, 15, 19 and 23. New WHO grade 3 or 4 astrocytomas that were IDH1-mutant and ATRX-lost had been found in donors. Comments on this clone: No antigen is known for it.

The CDR3 contains 16 residues. V was shortened by 1 base and J by 10 bases, with 22 bases between the two germline ends. CDR1 is KGHSH and CDR2 is LQKENI in the germline V gene. Profiled with immunoSEQ multiplex PCR; TCRdb holds only in-frame clones, not every one. The sample has about 68,000 clones, approximately 88% seen once; the top ten hold over 9.5%. This sample comprised PBMCs, obtained from a glioma patient whose treatment included an IDH1 peptide vaccine. This TCR was recovered from a young man with glioma. The chain couples TRBV18 to TRBJ1-2; the D gene is possibly TRBD1 (5 bases). This CDR3 is CASSPLASGPTWAYTF. As DNA, the CDR3 is TGTGCCAGCTCACCACTCGCCTCAGGGCCGACCTGGGCCTACACCTTC. Drawing the rest from reference TRBV18 and TRBJ1-2, the complete variable domain is NAGVMQNPRHLVRRRGQEARLRCSPMKGHSHVYWYRQLPEEGLKFMVYLQKENIIDESGMPKERFSAEFPKEGPSILRIQQVVRGDSAAYFCASSPLASGPTWAYTFGSGTRLTVV.